These 27 T cell receptor beta chains share one sample of origin, sequenced in a study of T cell changes during pregnancy in multiple sclerosis. Some clones are missing from TCRdb's copy, which holds only in-frame ones; the method was immunoSEQ multiplex PCR. The sample lists tens of thousands of clones, more than 75% occurring once. The specimen was CD4+ T cells from peripheral blood mononuclear cells, collected in the second trimester of pregnancy. The receptors originated from a female donor in good health, enrolled as a control in a pregnancy study.

This clone was counted a single time. The chain carries TRBV2 and TRBJ1-2; 11 bases map to TRBD1. The CDR3 has 14 residues. Per germline, CDR1 SNHLY and CDR2 FYNNEI. The V segment lost 11 bases and the J segment 4 bases; nucleotides outside the gene matches: 9. Here the CDR3 DNA reads TGTGCCGGCCGGACAGGGGGCTCCTTCTATGGCTACACCTTC. Amino acid sequence: CAGRTGGSFYGYTF.

V gene TRBV7-2 combines with J gene TRBJ1-3; 9 nucleotides line up with TRBD1. Trimming at V came to 4 bases and at J to 11 bases, leaving 9 bases not matched to a gene. The length of the CDR3 is 14 residues. The germline CDR1 and CDR2 sequences are SGHTA and FQGNSA. This CDR3 is CASSSGTGKSAIYF. The CDR3 nucleotides are TGTGCCAGCAGCTCCGGGACAGGGAAGAGCGCCATATATTTT.

This clone has just a few counts. The V and J genes are TRBV19 and TRBJ1-6; D might be TRBD1 (5 bases). V lost 3 bases and J 3 bases, leaving 12 bases between the germline ends. Germline lookup yields CDR1 LNHDA and CDR2 SQIVND (reference sequence). The CDR3 sequence is 16 residues long. The CDR3 region has the DNA TGTGCCAGTAGTATCCAGGGATGGGGCTATAATTCACCCCTCCACTTT. Translated: CASSIQGWGYNSPLHF.

This clone was seen a single time. The gene calls are TRBV7-9 and TRBJ1-1, with 9 nucleotides matching TRBD1. The CDR3 consists of 16 residues. V shed 1 base, J shed 1 base, and the junction held 4 bases outside the gene matches. Germline CDR1 SEHNR, CDR2 FQNEAQ (reference sequence). CDR3 amino acids: CASSLVVGQGNTEAFF. The CDR3 DNA follows: TGTGCCAGCAGCTTAGTGGTGGGACAGGGGAACACTGAAGCTTTCTTT.

The V gene is TRBV7-2, the J gene TRBJ2-5; 8 bases are shared with TRBD1. Trimming at V came to 4 bases and at J to 1 base, leaving 5 bases not matched to a gene. Per the germline V gene, CDR1 is SGHTA and CDR2 is FQGNSA. This CDR3 spans 15 amino acids. CDR3 in amino acids: CASSSSRGRQETQYF. Here the CDR3 DNA reads TGTGCCAGCAGCTCATCCAGGGGGCGCCAAGAGACCCAGTACTTC.

The V call is TRBV7-3, the J call TRBJ1-2; 9 positions agree with TRBD1. This CDR3 has 14 amino acids. The germline gives CDR1 SGHTA, CDR2 FQGTGA. Trimming removed 5 bases from V and 2 bases from J; junction bases left unmatched: 3. The CDR3 sequence: CASSPTGGNYGYTF. CDR3 nucleotides: TGTGCCAGCAGCCCAACAGGGGGCAACTATGGCTACACCTTC.

A remark on this clone: Compared with germline, one end of the junction differs, possibly owing to a read error. The chain has TRBV7-7 and TRBJ2-1; 7 nucleotides agree with TRBD1. The CDR3 has 13 residues. Germline CDR1 and CDR2: SSHAT and FNYEAQ (reference sequence). This chain's CDR3 is CASSLTGKNEQFF. CDR3 nucleotides: TGTGCTAGCAGCTTGACAGGGAAAAATGAGCAGTTCTTC.

J is TRBJ2-2 and V is TRBV5-6, with 8 bases lining up with TRBD1. Germline V gives CDR1 SGHDT, CDR2 YYEEEE. V was clipped by 4 bases and J by 6 bases; unmatched bases: 11. This CDR3 has 16 residues. This CDR3 reads CASSPRGRGKAGELFF. CDR3 DNA: TGTGCCAGCAGCCCCAGGGGGCGCGGGAAGGCCGGGGAGCTGTTTTTT.

A single count supports this clone. The chain uses TRBV19 and TRBJ1-1; D is possibly TRBD1 (6 bases). This CDR3 comprises 13 residues. Trimming shortened V by 10 bases and J by 1 base, and 13 bases separated the two germline ends. Germline V gene data show CDR1 as LNHDA and CDR2 as SQIVND (reference sequence). The CDR3 coding sequence is TGTGCCACCGGACAGACGAAGAACACTGAAGCTTTCTTT. Translation: CATGQTKNTEAFF.

The CDR3 nucleotides read TGTGCCAGTAGTATTTTTCTAGGGACAGCCATCAAGGAACTGTTTTTT. Translation: CASSIFLGTAIKELFF. The chain carries TRBV19 and TRBJ1-4; TRBD1 agrees at 7 bases. V lost 3 bases to trimming and J lost 12 bases; unmatched junction nucleotides: 16. Germline CDR1 and CDR2: LNHDA and SQIVND (reference sequence). This CDR3 is 16 amino acids long. The entire variable domain, with the rest obtained from reference TRBV19 and TRBJ1-4, is as follows: DGGITQSPKYLFRKEGQNVTLSCEQNLNHDAMYWYRQDPGQGLRLIYYSQIVNDFQKGDIAEGYSVSREKKESFPLTVTSAQKNPTAFYLCASSIFLGTAIKELFFGSGTQLSVL.

The chain carries TRBV29-1 and TRBJ1-2; D gene uncertain. This CDR3 is built from 12 residues. Between the trimmed V and J ends, which lost 3 bases and 6 bases, there was a span of 11 bases. Germline CDR1 is SQVTM and CDR2 is ANQGSEA. CDR3 DNA: TGCAGCGTTGACGATAGTCGAAATGGCTACACCTTC. Translated: CSVDDSRNGYTF.

This clone turned up a few times. The J gene is TRBJ1-2, the V gene TRBV7-8, with TRBD1 matching over 7 bases. The CDR3 length is 16 residues. Germline V gene lookup returns CDR1 SGHVS and CDR2 FQNEAQ. J lost 6 bases, V lost 3 bases, and 13 bases had no gene match. CDR3: CASSFRQGGSGHGYTF. In DNA, the CDR3 is TGTGCCAGCAGCTTTCGACAGGGAGGTTCAGGGCATGGCTACACCTTC.

The V gene is TRBV30, the J gene TRBJ1-2, with 10 bases matching TRBD1. V shed 0 bases and J 7 bases; nucleotides not matched to a gene: 8. There are 15 residues in the CDR3. From germline, CDR1 is GTSNPN and CDR2 SVGIG (reference sequence). Here the CDR3 reads CAWSVVRDRGVGYTF. CDR3 nucleotide sequence: TGTGCCTGGAGTGTCGTCCGGGACAGGGGTGTTGGCTACACCTTC.

The chain recombines TRBV9 with TRBJ2-2; TRBD2 matches 11 bases. Germline values: CDR1 SGDLS, CDR2 YYNGEE. The CDR3 is 15 amino acids. Losses at the gene ends were 2 bases for V and 7 bases for J; bases not matched to a gene: 4. CDR3 nucleotides: TGTGCCAGCAGCGTCACTAGCGGGGGTGGCGGGGAGCTGTTTTTT. Amino acid sequence: CASSVTSGGGGELFF.

V usage is TRBV6-6 and J usage is TRBJ2-3; 7 bases are a match to TRBD1. The ends lost 6 bases at V and 4 bases at J; junction bases unmatched: 7. In germline, CDR1 is MNHNY, CDR2 SVGAGI (reference sequence). The CDR3 covers 14 residues. CDR3 in amino acids: CASRYLQGADTQYF. CDR3 nucleotides: TGTGCCAGCAGATATCTTCAGGGGGCAGATACGCAGTATTTT.

This clone was seen just once. The rearrangement links TRBV7-2 to TRBJ1-2; 9 bases fit TRBD1. The germline gives CDR1 SGHTA, CDR2 FQGNSA. The CDR3 totals 17 residues. Trimming took 1 base from V and 5 from J; bases not matched to a gene: 11. This CDR3 reads CASSLVGTGWTGYGYTF. The CDR3 nucleotides are TGTGCCAGCAGCTTAGTTGGGACAGGGTGGACTGGGTATGGCTACACCTTC. The variable domain in full, with the rest retrieved from reference TRBV7-2 and TRBJ1-2, is GAGVSQSPSNKVTEKGKDVELRCDPISGHTALYWYRQSLGQGLEFLIYFQGNSAPDKSGLPSDRFSAERTGGSVSTLTIQRTQQEDSAVYLCASSLVGTGWTGYGYTFGSGTRLTVV.

V and J are TRBV11-2 and TRBJ1-6; D remains unclear. Germline V gene lookup returns CDR1 SGHAT and CDR2 FQNNGV. This CDR3 is 15 amino acids long. Deletions cut 1 base from V and 5 bases from J, with 9 bases between. The CDR3 nucleotides are TGTGCCAGCAGCTTAGCCCCAGTCAATAATTCACCCCTCCACTTT. This sequence encodes CASSLAPVNNSPLHF.

V usage is TRBV9 and J usage is TRBJ2-7, with a weak D call TRBD2 (5 bases). Germline V gene data show CDR1 as SGDLS and CDR2 as YYNGEE. V was cut by 0 bases and J by 2 bases, with 15 bases left in between. CDR3 length equals 16 residues. The CDR3 coding sequence is TGTGCCAGCAGCGTAGCCGGGGTCCCGGTGCCCTACGAGCAGTACTTC. Translating it yields CASSVAGVPVPYEQYF. The entire variable domain, with the rest obtained from reference TRBV9 and TRBJ2-7, is as follows: DSGVTQTPKHLITATGQRVTLRCSPRSGDLSVYWYQQSLDQGLQFLIQYYNGEERAKGNILERFSAQQFPDLHSELNLSSLELGDSALYFCASSVAGVPVPYEQYFGPGTRLTVT.

The chain couples TRBV5-4 to TRBJ1-4; D remains unclear. The germline V gene encodes CDR1 SGHNT and CDR2 YYREEE (reference sequence). With 7 bases removed from V and 10 bases from J, the gap between germline ends came to 17 bases. CDR3 length equals 13 residues. In nucleotides, the CDR3 is TGTGCCAGCTCCCCACTGGGGAGCCTAAAACTGTTTTTT. Protein product: CASSPLGSLKLFF.

This CDR3 reads CASCRQGGQQETQYF. The DNA for the CDR3 is TGTGCCAGCTGCCGCCAGGGGGGCCAACAAGAGACCCAGTACTTC. The chain employs TRBV7-3 and TRBJ2-5; a possible D gene is TRBD1 (7 bases). The CDR3 consists of 15 residues. Trimming stripped 8 bases from V and 2 bases from J, with 18 bases between. Germline CDR1 is SGHTA and CDR2 is FQGTGA.

The chain combines TRBV7-2 with TRBJ1-2; D unclear. Deletions cut 5 bases from V and 5 bases from J, with 21 bases between. This CDR3 region has 16 residues. The germline V gene has CDR1 SGHTA and CDR2 FQGNSA. As DNA, the CDR3 is TGTGCCAGCAGCCCGAGCCGAACCGAGTCGGTATATGGCTACACCTTC. Encoded protein: CASSPSRTESVYGYTF.

This rearrangement joins TRBV7-3 to TRBJ2-2; D may be TRBD2 (5 bases). Trimming cost V 1 base and J 0 bases, with 15 bases left between them. The CDR3 length is 18 residues. CDR1 is SGHTA and CDR2 is FQGTGA in the germline V gene. Here the CDR3 reads CASSLKIRGSPNTGELFF. In DNA form, the CDR3 reads TGTGCCAGCAGCTTAAAAATCCGGGGTAGCCCGAACACCGGGGAGCTGTTTTTT.

The chain recombines TRBV4-3 with TRBJ1-2; 7 bases are a match to TRBD1. V trimming: 0 bases; J trimming: 8 bases; junction bases outside the gene matches: 9. The CDR3 is 15 amino acids. Per the germline V gene, CDR1 is LGHNA and CDR2 is YSLEER. The DNA of the CDR3 is TGCGCCAGCAGCCAAGATGTTACGACAGGGAGAGGCTACACCTTC. Amino acids: CASSQDVTTGRGYTF.

This chain uses TRBV5-1 with TRBJ2-5; no definite D call. Germline CDR1 is SGHRS and CDR2 is YFSETQ. V was cut by 0 bases and J by 3 bases, with 6 bases left in between. The CDR3 has 13 amino acids. CDR3 nucleotide sequence: TGCGCCAGCAGCTTGGGGGCCGAAGAGACCCAGTACTTC. Its translation is CASSLGAEETQYF. Variable domain in full (rest from reference TRBV5-1 and TRBJ2-5): KAGVTQTPRYLIKTRGQQVTLSCSPISGHRSVSWYQQTPGQGLQFLFEYFSETQRNKGNFPGRFSGRQFSNSRSEMNVSTLELGDSALYLCASSLGAEETQYFGPGTRLLVL.

The chain combines TRBV5-6 with TRBJ2-7, with D uncertain. The CDR3 is 12 residues long. Germline values: CDR1 SGHDT, CDR2 YYEEEE. Between the trimmed V and J ends, which lost 1 base and 3 bases, there was a span of 5 bases. Here the CDR3 DNA reads TGTGCCAGCAGCTTGCTATTCTACGAGCAGTACTTC. Translated, it gives CASSLLFYEQYF.

The CDR3 loop is CASSLGANTGELFF. Written as DNA, the CDR3 is TGTGCCAGCAGCTTGGGGGCCAACACCGGGGAGCTGTTTTTT. The V gene is TRBV5-6, the J gene TRBJ2-2; unclear D gene. The CDR3 is made up of 14 amino acids. V lost 0 bases to trimming and J lost 2 bases, with 5 bases between them. Germline V CDR1 and CDR2: SGHDT, YYEEEE.

The rearrangement uses TRBV10-3 and TRBJ2-3; D may be TRBD1 (8 bases). Trimming pared 11 bases from V and 0 bases from J, leaving 12 bases between. Germline CDR1 is ENHRY and CDR2 is SYGVKD. The CDR3 covers 13 residues. The CDR3 reads CAHRGGSTDTQYF. In DNA form, the CDR3 reads TGTGCCCACAGGGGGGGGAGCACAGATACGCAGTATTTT.